These T cell receptor beta chains were read from a single sample in a study of cytomegalovirus exposure and HLA in healthy donors. Repertoires were generated with immunoSEQ multiplex PCR, while TCRdb's copy carries only in-frame clones and drops some. The sample has tens of thousands of clones, 94% seen once. Sequences were obtained from PBMCs. These TCRs come from a young man in good health and CMV-seropositive. CDR3s include the opening cysteine and the closing phenylalanine or tryptophan. The D gene is left open where the match is weak. Where a row states a size, it is once, few, many or the class of an expanded clone; other rows omit it.

clone_size: -
d_call: -
j_call: TRBJ2-1
v_call: TRBV28
cdr3_nt: TGTGCCAGCAGAACAGTTACTTACAATGAGCAGTTCTTC
cdr3_aa: CASRTVTYNEQFF

clone_size: -
d_call: -
j_call: TRBJ2-7
v_call: TRBV11-2
cdr3_nt: TGTGCCAGCAGCTTAGTGGTAGGGGGCTACGAGCAGTACTTC
cdr3_aa: CASSLVVGGYEQYF

clone_size: once
d_call: -
j_call: TRBJ2-2
v_call: TRBV2
cdr3_nt: TGTGCCAGCAGTGGGGGGAGCGGGTATAACACCGGGGAGCTGTTTTTT
cdr3_aa: CASSGGSGYNTGELFF

clone_size: -
d_call: -
j_call: TRBJ2-1
v_call: TRBV10-1
cdr3_nt: TGCGCCAGCAGTGAGGGGAGCTCCTACAATGAGCAGTTCTTC
cdr3_aa: CASSEGSSYNEQFF

clone_size: -
d_call: TRBD1
j_call: TRBJ2-7
v_call: TRBV5-4
cdr3_nt: TGTGCCAGCAGCTTGAAGGGACAGATCTCCTACGAGCAGTACTTC
cdr3_aa: CASSLKGQISYEQYF

clone_size: -
d_call: TRBD2
j_call: TRBJ2-7
v_call: TRBV6-1
cdr3_nt: TGTGCCAGCAGTGAATCTAGCGGGAGAGACGAGCAGTACTTC
cdr3_aa: CASSESSGRDEQYF

clone_size: -
d_call: -
j_call: TRBJ2-1
v_call: TRBV5-6
cdr3_nt: TGTGCCAGCAGCTCGACAGGTCCATACTTTTACAATGAGCAGTTCTTC
cdr3_aa: CASSSTGPYFYNEQFF

clone_size: -
d_call: -
j_call: TRBJ2-7
v_call: TRBV19
cdr3_nt: TGTGCCAGTAGTATAGATCATCGAGGAGGGACCTCCGAGCAGTACTTC
cdr3_aa: CASSIDHRGGTSEQYF

clone_size: -
d_call: -
j_call: TRBJ1-2
v_call: TRBV11-2
cdr3_nt: TGTGCCAGCAGCCCAAACCGGGACTCGTTAGCGAGCGCCTTC
cdr3_aa: CASSPNRDSLASAF

clone_size: -
d_call: -
j_call: TRBJ1-4
v_call: TRBV6-1
cdr3_nt: TGTGCCAGCGGGATGGGGGGGGCGAGTGAAAAACTGTTTTTT
cdr3_aa: CASGMGGASEKLFF

clone_size: -
d_call: TRBD1
j_call: TRBJ2-7
v_call: TRBV18
cdr3_nt: TGTGCCAGCTCACCTGCGGGACAGGGGGGTTGGGAGCAGTACTTC
cdr3_aa: CASSPAGQGGWEQYF

clone_size: -
d_call: TRBD1
j_call: TRBJ2-3
v_call: TRBV28
cdr3_nt: TGTGCCAGCAGGCCGGGACAGGGGTTAACAGATACGCAGTATTTT
cdr3_aa: CASRPGQGLTDTQYF

clone_size: -
d_call: TRBD2
j_call: TRBJ2-1
v_call: TRBV4-1
cdr3_nt: TGCGCCAGCAGCCAATCTAGCGGGAGTCGGCGAAACAATGAGCAGTTCTTC
cdr3_aa: CASSQSSGSRRNNEQFF

clone_size: -
d_call: -
j_call: TRBJ2-3
v_call: TRBV30
cdr3_nt: TGTGCCTGGAGGAGGAGCGGGAGCACAGATACGCAGTATTTT
cdr3_aa: CAWRRSGSTDTQYF

clone_size: -
d_call: -
j_call: TRBJ2-3
v_call: TRBV7-3
cdr3_nt: TGTGCCAGCAGCTCAAGCCCGACTAGCACAGATACGCAGTATTTT
cdr3_aa: CASSSSPTSTDTQYF

clone_size: -
d_call: TRBD1
j_call: TRBJ2-1
v_call: TRBV19
cdr3_nt: TGTGCCAGTAGTATCCGGGCAGGGGGCGCGTCGGGCTCCTACAATGAGCAGTTCTTC
cdr3_aa: CASSIRAGGASGSYNEQFF

clone_size: -
d_call: -
j_call: TRBJ2-3
v_call: TRBV19
cdr3_nt: TGTGCCAGTAGACCCAGGACAGGCACAGATACGCAGTATTTT
cdr3_aa: CASRPRTGTDTQYF

clone_size: -
d_call: TRBD1
j_call: TRBJ1-2
v_call: TRBV7-3
cdr3_nt: TGTGCCAGCAGCGACCCCGGACAGGGAGAAAACTATGGCTACACCTTC
cdr3_aa: CASSDPGQGENYGYTF

clone_size: -
d_call: -
j_call: TRBJ1-5
v_call: TRBV7-9
cdr3_nt: TGTGCCAGCAGCCAAGGGGAAATTAATCAGCCCCAGCATTTT
cdr3_aa: CASSQGEINQPQHF

clone_size: -
d_call: -
j_call: TRBJ2-1
v_call: TRBV9
cdr3_nt: TGTGCCAGCAGCGTAACCGGGAGCGCCTACAATGAGCAGTTCTTC
cdr3_aa: CASSVTGSAYNEQFF

clone_size: -
d_call: TRBD2
j_call: TRBJ2-1
v_call: TRBV10-1
cdr3_nt: TGCGCCAGCAGTGTTGGTAGCGGGAGAAATGAGCAGTTCTTC
cdr3_aa: CASSVGSGRNEQFF

clone_size: -
d_call: TRBD1
j_call: TRBJ2-3
v_call: TRBV19
cdr3_nt: TGTGCCAGTAGAGACAGGGACGGGACAGATACGCAGTATTTT
cdr3_aa: CASRDRDGTDTQYF

clone_size: -
d_call: -
j_call: TRBJ2-7
v_call: TRBV2
cdr3_nt: TGTGCCAGCAGTGAATATGTCAGGGGAGACGAGCAGTACTTC
cdr3_aa: CASSEYVRGDEQYF